This T cell receptor beta chain was found in a study of cytomegalovirus exposure and HLA in healthy donors (dated by TCRdb to about 2017). Regarding the complete study: According to an earlier analysis of a few hundred of the donors, about 179 million T cells yielded 100 million or so unique TCR beta sequences and about 300 Gb of sequence data. An early release that covered about 600 HLA-typed donors contained approximately 290 gigabases of sequencing data and approximately 85 million unique TCR sequences. Of the roughly 400 genotyped donors, roughly 85% fell in the genetic ancestry cluster associated with self-reported Caucasian donors. The aim of the study was to test whether cataloging public T cell receptors could identify signatures of past pathogen exposure. Using immunosequencing, the study profiled T cell repertoires from 666 subjects and related those repertoires to cytomegalovirus serostatus. A separate validation cohort of 100 to 150 different subjects was used in addition to the roughly 700-subject first cohort. High-throughput TCR immunosequencing, statistical association of individual TCRs with disease status, and machine learning were combined to predict cytomegalovirus infection status. A later analysis re-examined previously published TCR beta repertoires from just over 650 donors and added high-resolution HLA genotyping to investigate patterns of TCR occurrence. In the later analysis, no new phenotypic data were used to find candidate immune exposures; instead, reliance was placed on TCR beta sequences and their occurrence across donors. To decide whether each TCR beta V gene segment behaved as functional or pseudogenic, an earlier analysis of some 540 of the donors relied on high-throughput TCR beta sequencing. Donor age, sex, ethnicity and CMV serostatus were compiled together with the repertoire data. In a later genetic analysis, genome-wide SNP genotypes for about 65% of the roughly 670 donors were used, and that subset was treated as a discovery cohort. Every discovery cohort repertoire had been produced on one sequencing platform. HLA typing covered class I and class II loci at four-digit resolution. Typing coverage differed by locus: A, B, C, DRB1 and DQB1 were typed in roughly 620-640 donors, DQA1 in 500 to 550, DPA1 in approximately 600, and DPB1 in approximately 450. A few DR-DQ haplotypes were treated as single units for association and clustering because of strong linkage in the cohort. Among 300 to 450 genotyped donors of the cohort, an average of approximately 240,000 unique TCR beta nucleotide sequences were sequenced per donor, roughly a sixth of them non-productive. Broad study findings and their caveats: The study listed 150 to 200 TCR beta chains as associated with cytomegalovirus. Over 15 rarely observed V segments, including chromosome 9 orphons, were excluded from the earlier analysis of some 590 of the donors because counts were too low. An association between a missense DCLRE1C variant and V-gene and J-gene trimming of TCR beta chains was found in a later genetic analysis and replicated in an independent cohort. Because some donors lacked HLA typing at each locus, the association tests relied only on the typed subset. A cluster of highly shared sequence variants was judged likely to represent a technical artifact of the sequencing pipeline. In a later analysis, several top co-occurrence clusters were reported to appear linked to parvovirus B19, influenza, CMV and Epstein-Barr virus. Sequencing depth was assumed to be roughly uniform across donors in the presence/absence analyses, though that assumption may not hold. For the cohort, immune exposure information was limited to CMV serostatus. In a later genetic analysis, fewer N-insertions in productive TCRs were reported among donors in an Asian-associated ancestry cluster than the roughly 710-donor mean. In vitro tests confirmed that three of the cytomegalovirus-associated TCR beta chains recognize cytomegalovirus antigens. An earlier analysis of approximately 530 of the donors showed that most TCR beta V segments appeared in productive rearrangements either about 87% or about 30% of the time, which broadly matched IMGT annotations. According to a later analysis, TCR association rates differed among HLA loci, with DRB1 alleles showing the most associated TCRs and HLA-C alleles showing the fewest. A later analysis found that HLA-associated TCR beta chains were more clonally expanded and had lower generation probabilities than equally common non-associated chains. At a false discovery rate of 0.05, a later analysis linked 15,000 to 20,000 TCR beta sequences to specific HLA alleles. Because the 87-base-pair reads could not distinguish some IMGT-functional V segments, including TRBV6-2 and TRBV6-3, those segments were excluded. A further reported finding was that TCR beta sequences accurately predicted the HLA-A and HLA-B alleles for most subjects in the first cohort. Across donors, most TCR sequences were observed very rarely, whereas some public TCRs were present in many individuals. Assigning TCR associations to individual alleles was difficult when HLA alleles, especially DR and DQ, strongly co-occurred. Cytomegalovirus status was reported to be diagnosed by the classifier with high specificity and sensitivity in both the original and validation cohorts. The authors suggested that the approach could potentially be extended to other disease states and immunological phenotypes. Most CMV-associated TCR beta chains appeared to be HLA-restricted in a later analysis, and the HLA associations seemed to be driven largely by CMV exposure. Correlated functional status among segregating V segments might be attributable to linkage disequilibrium, but an unknown experimental factor could not be ruled out. Only TCR beta chains were sequenced in this cohort, and the absence of alpha or paired-chain data limited detectable features.

Library prep was done by the immunoSEQ multiplex PCR assay. For the multiplex PCR, a mixture combining 60 forward primers for TCR Vbeta segments and 13 reverse primers for TCR Jbeta segments was used. Amplification of the CDR3 region of rearranged TCR beta genes was performed with a multiplex PCR assay on genomic DNA. On the Illumina HiSeq System, the amplified TCR beta libraries were sequenced as 87-base-pair reads. On the study's bioinformatics: A later analysis counted tens of millions of unique TCR beta chains across the 650 to 800 repertoires, and some 11 million of these chains were shared by at least two donors. Raw reads were error-corrected and collapsed into unique sequences with a nearest-neighbor algorithm that merged closely related sequences to remove PCR and sequencing errors. Alignment of CDR3 sequences to IMGT reference sequences was used to assign V, D and J gene segments. Each retained sequence needed at least a six-nucleotide match to both a V gene segment and a J gene segment. Rearrangements were classified as productive when the CDR3 lacked stop codons and remained in frame with V and J, and all other rearrangements were classified as non-productive. CDR3 was defined according to IMGT convention as the region running from the second conserved V-encoded cysteine to the conserved J-encoded phenylalanine. In an earlier analysis of around 640 of the donors, sequences lacking an unambiguous match to a single V gene segment were excluded. In an earlier analysis of more than 500 of the donors, a V segment was called functional when productive rearrangements were above 56.7%, and segregating when the standard deviation between donors exceeded 5%. To diagnose cytomegalovirus status from the catalog of TCR beta chain sequences, a statistical classification framework was built. V and J gene assignment, in a later analysis, came from comparing TCR nucleotide sequences with IMGT/GENE-DB human TR gene sequences. In a later analysis, CDR3 sequences and most-parsimonious VDJ recombination scenarios were assigned using the TCRdist pipeline. In a later analysis, each TCR beta chain was defined by its CDR3 amino acid sequence together with its V-gene family, and reads lacking a unique V-gene family were excluded. In a later analysis, 450 to 600 highly shared, low-generation-probability nucleotide sequences were removed to address suspected cross-contamination and a sequencing artifact. In a later analysis, a clonal expansion index was calculated for each public chain from normalized within-repertoire ranks of inferred template counts. Generation probabilities in a later analysis came from a VDJ recombination model fitted to out-of-frame rearrangements, and those results were checked against IGoR. In a later analysis, TCR-TCR, TCR-HLA and TCR-CMV co-occurrence was scored with hypergeometric tests, and a repertoire-size bias correction was applied to TCR pairs. To estimate false discovery rates, a later analysis permuted the HLA or CMV assignments 20 times. In a later analysis, co-occurring TCRs were grouped using DBSCAN, with TCRdist sequence similarity added in when clustering inside HLA-allele-positive subsets. Repertoires with fewer than 30,000 or more than 120,000 public chains, plus five repertoires with anomalous nucleotide sharing, were excluded from co-occurrence clustering. This is the immuneACCESS table as TCRdb keeps it, with only in-frame sequences that have V and J called. A part of the clones is gone; compared with another copy, unresolved V genes explain less than half, and the rest is unexplained. V and J calls plus clone size are reproduced from that table; the DNA served to infer D and trimming. Counted in this sample were about 35,000 clones; 80% of them appeared once. The top ten hold approximately 5.5% of the sample.

For this clone: It lacks a known antigen. Within one base of it there is no much larger clone, and no base qualities were kept.

The cohort was made up of about 670 healthy bone marrow donors. At the time of sampling, all cohort members were nominally healthy, though unrecorded immune exposures were likely present. The donor was CMV seronegative and was included in the group of 352 seronegative cohort members. Every donor gave a peripheral blood sample, and the peripheral blood mononuclear cells from that sample were used for TCR beta sequencing. The Qiagen DNeasy Blood Extraction Kit was used to extract genomic DNA from the blood cell samples. Ends trimmed: V by 0 bases, J by 8 bases; bases unmatched to a gene: 9. CDR1 and CDR2, looked up from the germline V gene (reference sequence), are GTSNPN and SVGIG. Measured from the cysteine to the phenylalanine, the CDR3 is 14 residues long. CDR3 DNA only is kept here, 42 bases in frame from base 1.

The TCR comes from a male donor in good health and CMV-seronegative. Rearrangement joined TRBV30 to TRBJ1-2, and 7 junction bases match TRBD1. The sequencing input was PBMCs. The bases read TGTGCCTGGAGTGTGGTCAGGGGGGTAGGGGGCTACACCTTC. Translated, it reads CAWSVVRGVGGYTF. The full variable domain, with segments outside the CDR3 supplied by the reference TRBV30 and TRBJ1-2 proteins, appears as SQTIHQWPATLVQPVGSPLSLECTVEGTSNPNLYWYRQAAGRGLQLLFYSVGIGQISSEVPQNLSASRPQDRQFILSSKKLLLSDSGFYLCAWSVVRGVGGYTFGSGTRLTVV.